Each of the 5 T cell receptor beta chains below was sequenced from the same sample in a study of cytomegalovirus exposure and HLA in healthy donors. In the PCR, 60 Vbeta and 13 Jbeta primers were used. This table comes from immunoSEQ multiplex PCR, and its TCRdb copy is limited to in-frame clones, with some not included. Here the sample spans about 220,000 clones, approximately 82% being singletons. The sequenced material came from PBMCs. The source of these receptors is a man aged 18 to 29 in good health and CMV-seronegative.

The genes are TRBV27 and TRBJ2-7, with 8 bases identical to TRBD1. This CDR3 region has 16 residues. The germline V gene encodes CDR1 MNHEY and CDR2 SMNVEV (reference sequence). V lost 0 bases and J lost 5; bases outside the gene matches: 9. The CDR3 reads CASSLSPRTGRDEQYF. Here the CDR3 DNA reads TGTGCCAGCAGTTTATCCCCCCGGACAGGGCGAGACGAGCAGTACTTC.

The chain's CDR3 is CASSWGQGFETQYF. The CDR3, as DNA: TGTGCCAGCAGCTGGGGACAGGGGTTCGAGACCCAGTACTTC. The V gene is TRBV5-4, the J gene TRBJ2-5; TRBD1 matches 10 bases. Trimming at V came to 3 bases and at J to 5 bases, leaving 4 bases not matched to a gene. Germline-derived CDR1 and CDR2 are SGHNT and YYREEE (reference sequence). The CDR3 extends over 14 amino acids. Using reference TRBV5-4 and TRBJ2-5 for the parts outside the CDR3, the full variable domain is ETGVTQSPTHLIKTRGQQVTLRCSSQSGHNTVSWYQQALGQGPQFIFQYYREEENGRGNFPPRFSGLQFPNYSSELNVNALELDDSALYLCASSWGQGFETQYFGPGTRLLVL.

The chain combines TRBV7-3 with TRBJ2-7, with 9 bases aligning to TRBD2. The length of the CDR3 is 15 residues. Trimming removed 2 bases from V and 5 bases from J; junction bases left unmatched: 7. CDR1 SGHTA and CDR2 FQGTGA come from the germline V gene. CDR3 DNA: TGTGCCAGCAGCTTATTGGGCGGGAGGGTCGACGAGCAGTACTTC. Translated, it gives CASSLLGGRVDEQYF. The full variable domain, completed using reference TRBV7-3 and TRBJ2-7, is GAGVSQTPSNKVTEKGKYVELRCDPISGHTALYWYRQSLGQGPEFLIYFQGTGAADDSGLPNDRFFAVRPEGSVSTLKIQRTERGDSAVYLCASSLLGGRVDEQYFGPGTRLTVT.

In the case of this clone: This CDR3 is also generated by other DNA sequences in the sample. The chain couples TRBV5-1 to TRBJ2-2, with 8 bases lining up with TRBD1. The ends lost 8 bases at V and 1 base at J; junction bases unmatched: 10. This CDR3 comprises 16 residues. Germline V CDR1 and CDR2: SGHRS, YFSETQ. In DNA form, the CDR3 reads TGCGCCAGTAGCAATACCGGGACAGGGAACACCGGGGAGCTGTTTTTT. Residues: CASSNTGTGNTGELFF. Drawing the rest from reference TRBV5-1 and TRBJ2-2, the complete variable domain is KAGVTQTPRYLIKTRGQQVTLSCSPISGHRSVSWYQQTPGQGLQFLFEYFSETQRNKGNFPGRFSGRQFSNSRSEMNVSTLELGDSALYLCASSNTGTGNTGELFFGEGSRLTVL.

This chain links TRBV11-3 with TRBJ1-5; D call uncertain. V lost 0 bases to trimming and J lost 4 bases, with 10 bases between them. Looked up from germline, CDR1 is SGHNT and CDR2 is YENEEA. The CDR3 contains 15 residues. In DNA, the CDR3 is TGTGCCAGCAGCTTAGATAAAACAGCAAATCAGCCCCAGCATTTT. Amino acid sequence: CASSLDKTANQPQHF.